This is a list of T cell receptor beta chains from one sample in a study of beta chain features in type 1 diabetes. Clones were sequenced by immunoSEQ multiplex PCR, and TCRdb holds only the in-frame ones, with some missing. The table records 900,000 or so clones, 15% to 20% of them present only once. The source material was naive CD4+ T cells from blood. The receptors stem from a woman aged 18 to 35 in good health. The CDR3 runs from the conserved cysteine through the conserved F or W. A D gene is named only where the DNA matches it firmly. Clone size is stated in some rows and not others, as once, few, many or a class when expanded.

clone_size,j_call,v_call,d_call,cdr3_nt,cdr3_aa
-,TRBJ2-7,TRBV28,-,TGTGCCAGCAGTTTCGGGAGTCGGGGCGAGCAGTACTTC,CASSFGSRGEQYF
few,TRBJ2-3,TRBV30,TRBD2,TGTGCCTGGAATCGAAAGCGGGAGGGCCTGCGTGCCACAGATACGCAGTATTTT,CAWNRKREGLRATDTQYF
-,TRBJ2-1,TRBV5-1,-,TGCGCCAGCAGCTTTTCGGGTCAGCCTATCTACAATGAGCAGTTCTTC,CASSFSGQPIYNEQFF
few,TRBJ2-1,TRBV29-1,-,TGCAGCGTTGTCCGAGGAGGTACCTACAATGAGCAGTTCTTC,CSVVRGGTYNEQFF
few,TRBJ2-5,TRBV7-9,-,TGTGCCAGCAGCTACCAGGAGACCCAGTACTTC,CASSYQETQYF
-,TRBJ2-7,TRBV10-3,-,TGTGCCATCAGGGAAAGGGGGTACGAGCAGTACTTC,CAIRERGYEQYF
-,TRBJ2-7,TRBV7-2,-,TGTGCCAGCAGTCCTCTTGGGGGGCCAGTCGAGCAGTACTTC,CASSPLGGPVEQYF
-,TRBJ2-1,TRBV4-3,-,TGCGCCAGCAGCCAAGATCTTGGGGGGAGTTACAATGAGCAGTTCTTC,CASSQDLGGSYNEQFF
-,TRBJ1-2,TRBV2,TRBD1,TGTGCCAGCAGCACTCTACCGACAGGGGGCTACGAGGGCACCTTC,CASSTLPTGGYEGTF
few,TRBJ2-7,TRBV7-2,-,TGTGCCAGCAGCTTCGTAGACCCCTACGAGCAGTACTTC,CASSFVDPYEQYF
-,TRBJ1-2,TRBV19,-,TGTGCCAGTAGTCTCAGAGGGGCAAACTATGGCTACACCTTC,CASSLRGANYGYTF
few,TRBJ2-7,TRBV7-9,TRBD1,TGTGCCAGCAGGACAGGGGTGAACGAGCAGTACTTC,CASRTGVNEQYF
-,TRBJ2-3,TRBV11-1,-,TGTGCCAGCAGCTTAGTCTGGGGCAGCACAGATACGCAGTATTTT,CASSLVWGSTDTQYF
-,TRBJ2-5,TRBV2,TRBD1,TGTGCCAGCAGTGAAGCCAAAAGACAGGGGGGGAGACAGTACTTC,CASSEAKRQGGRQYF
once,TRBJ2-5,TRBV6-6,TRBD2,TGTGCCAGCAGTTACTCGCTAGCGGCGGAGACCCAGTACTTC,CASSYSLAAETQYF
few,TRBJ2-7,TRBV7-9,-,TGTGCCAGCAGCTTACGGGCGTTAGACGAGCAGTACTTC,CASSLRALDEQYF
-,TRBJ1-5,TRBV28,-,TGTGCCAGCAAGGGGGGGACTGAGTTTCAGCCCCAGCATTTT,CASKGGTEFQPQHF
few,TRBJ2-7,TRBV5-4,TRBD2,TGTGCCAGCAGCTTGGTTAGCGGGAGTAACGAGCAGTACTTC,CASSLVSGSNEQYF
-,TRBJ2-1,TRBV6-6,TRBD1,TGTGCCAGCAGCCTAACAGGGGCCGGTGAGCAGTTCTTC,CASSLTGAGEQFF
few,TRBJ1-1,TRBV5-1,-,TGCGCCAGCAGCTTGGCCCGGGGCAGGGTCACTGAAGCTTTCTTT,CASSLARGRVTEAFF
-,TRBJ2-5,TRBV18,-,TGTGCCAGCTCACCACCGGGACTGCAAGAGACCCAGTACTTC,CASSPPGLQETQYF
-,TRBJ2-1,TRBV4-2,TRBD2,TGTGCCAGCAGCCAGATACTAGCGGGCCAATACAATGAGCAGTTCTTC,CASSQILAGQYNEQFF
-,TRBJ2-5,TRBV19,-,TGTGCCAGCTCAATCCGGAGAGGGACCCAGTACTTC,CASSIRRGTQYF
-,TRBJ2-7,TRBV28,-,TGTGCCAGCAGTTTTCGCCGGACAGTCACCTACGAGCAGTACTTC,CASSFRRTVTYEQYF
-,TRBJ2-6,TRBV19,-,TGTGCCAGTAGTATCTCTGATTCTGGGGCCAACGTCCTGACTTTC,CASSISDSGANVLTF
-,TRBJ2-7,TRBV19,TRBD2,TGTGCCAGTAGTATTCGAGCGGGAGCGAACGAGCAGTACTTC,CASSIRAGANEQYF
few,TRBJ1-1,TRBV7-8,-,TGTGCCAGCACGGTTCCGATGAACACTGAAGCTTTCTTT,CASTVPMNTEAFF
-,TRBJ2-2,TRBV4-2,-,TGTGCCAGCAGCCAAGAACGGCTAGGGGCACGCGAGGGCGGGGAGCTGTTTTTT,CASSQERLGAREGGELFF
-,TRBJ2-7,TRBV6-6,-,TGTGCCAGCAGCCGTGCCCAGGGGACCTACGAGCAGTACTTC,CASSRAQGTYEQYF
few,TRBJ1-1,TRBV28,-,TGTGCCAGCATCGGGAGATACACTGAAGCTTTCTTT,CASIGRYTEAFF
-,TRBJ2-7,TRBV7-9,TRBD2,TGTGCCAGCAGCTTCGGGACTAGCGCAACCTACGAGCAGTACTTC,CASSFGTSATYEQYF
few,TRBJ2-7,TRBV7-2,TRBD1,TGTGCCAGCAGCACCGGGACAGATGCCTACGAGCAGTACTTC,CASSTGTDAYEQYF
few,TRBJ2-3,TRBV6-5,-,TGTGCCAGCAGCTGGCAGGGGACTACGGATACGCAGTATTTT,CASSWQGTTDTQYF
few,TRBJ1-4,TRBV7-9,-,TGTGCCAGCAGCAGACACCCGGGGGATGAAAAACTGTTTTTT,CASSRHPGDEKLFF
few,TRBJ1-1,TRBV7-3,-,TGTGCCAGCGCTGGTGAGGGCACTGAAGCTTTCTTT,CASAGEGTEAFF
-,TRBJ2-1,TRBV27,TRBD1,TGTGCCAGCAGTCGGTGGACAGGGGAAAAACTCTACAATGAGCAGTTCTTC,CASSRWTGEKLYNEQFF
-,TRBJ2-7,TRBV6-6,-,TGTGCCAGCAGTTACCGGACAGTTTTTTACGAGCAGTACTTC,CASSYRTVFYEQYF
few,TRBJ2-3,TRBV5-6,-,TGTGCCAGCAGCTTTTATCCAGGAACAAGCACAGATACGCAGTATTTT,CASSFYPGTSTDTQYF
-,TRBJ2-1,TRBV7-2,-,TGTGCCAGCAGCTTATCCCTGACCGGCTCCTACAATGAGCAGTTCTTC,CASSLSLTGSYNEQFF
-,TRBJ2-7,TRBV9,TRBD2,TGTGCCAGCAGCCCCAGAGGGGAGGGCCTGAAAGACCTAAACGAGCAGTACTTC,CASSPRGEGLKDLNEQYF
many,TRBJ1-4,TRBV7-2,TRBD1,TGTGCCAGCAGTAGACAGGGGTATGAAAAACTGTTTTTT,CASSRQGYEKLFF
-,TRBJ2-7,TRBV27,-,TGTGCCAGCAGTCCGAAAGGACGGCTCGGGGCCGAGCAGTACTTC,CASSPKGRLGAEQYF
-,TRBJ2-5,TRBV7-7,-,TGTGCTAGCAGCTTAGCCCTATACTCGGTCCGACAAGAGACCCAGTACTTC,CASSLALYSVRQETQYF
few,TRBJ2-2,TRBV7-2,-,TGTGCCAGCAGCTTAGGGGTCGTACAGATTGCAACCGGGGAGCTGTTTTTT,CASSLGVVQIATGELFF
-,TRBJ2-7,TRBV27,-,TGTGCCAGCAGGGGGACGGGGACCTACGAGCAGTACTTC,CASRGTGTYEQYF
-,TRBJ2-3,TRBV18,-,TGTGCCAGCTCACCAATCCGCAGCACAGATACGCAGTATTTT,CASSPIRSTDTQYF